What follows is one TCR beta chain and its context. The antigen remains undetermined. The CDR3 consists of 14 residues. Germline CDR1 reads SGHRS; CDR2 reads YFSETQ. After removal of 4 bases from V and 4 bases from J, the junction contained 5 bases not matched to a gene. The donors formed part of the approximately 120-subject validation cohort, distinct from the roughly 700-subject first cohort. This entry comes from a study of cytomegalovirus exposure and HLA in healthy donors. Study conclusions and caveats: A list of approximately 160 TCR beta chains associated with cytomegalovirus was given. The tendency of first-cohort TCR clusters to co-occur in the 120 or so validation repertoires was the finding of a later analysis.

Using immunoSEQ multiplex PCR, the repertoire was profiled, and TCRdb retains in-frame clones only, with some absent. This sample has more than 95,000 clones, with roughly 86% found just once. The chain employs TRBV5-1 and TRBJ2-7, with 10 bases that match TRBD1. This sequence was found in a man younger than 30 in good health and CMV-seronegative. The sequencing sample was made of PBMCs. This CDR3 reads CASSRGTGEYEQYF. In DNA, the CDR3 is TGCGCCAGCAGCCGAGGGACAGGGGAATACGAGCAGTACTTC. The variable domain in full, with the rest retrieved from reference TRBV5-1 and TRBJ2-7, is KAGVTQTPRYLIKTRGQQVTLSCSPISGHRSVSWYQQTPGQGLQFLFEYFSETQRNKGNFPGRFSGRQFSNSRSEMNVSTLELGDSALYLCASSRGTGEYEQYFGPGTRLTVT.